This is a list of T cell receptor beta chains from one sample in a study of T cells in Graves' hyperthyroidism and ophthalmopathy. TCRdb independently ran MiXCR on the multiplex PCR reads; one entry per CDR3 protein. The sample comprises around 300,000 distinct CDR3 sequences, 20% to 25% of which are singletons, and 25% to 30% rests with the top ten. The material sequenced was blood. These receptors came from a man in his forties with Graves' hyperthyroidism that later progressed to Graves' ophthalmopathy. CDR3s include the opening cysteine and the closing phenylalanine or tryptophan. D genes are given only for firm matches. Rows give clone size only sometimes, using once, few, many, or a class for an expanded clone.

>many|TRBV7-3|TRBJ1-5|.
TGTGCCAGCAGCTTAACTCAGCCCCAGCATTTT
CASSLTQPQHF
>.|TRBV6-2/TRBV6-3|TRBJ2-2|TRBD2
TGTGCCATCCCCGGCAGCGGGAGGGCTAACACCGGGGAGCTGTTTTTT
CAIPGSGRANTGELFF
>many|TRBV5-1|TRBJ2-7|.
TGCGCCAGCAGCCTTTGGGACCCCGGCGAGCAGTACTTC
CASSLWDPGEQYF
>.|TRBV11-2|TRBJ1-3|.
TGTGCCAGCAGCTTAGAAGGGACCCAAAACTGGGGAAACACCATATATTTT
CASSLEGTQNWGNTIYF
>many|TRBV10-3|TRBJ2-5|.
TGTGCCATCAGGTCGGGGGAATTAGGAGAGACCCAGTACTTC
CAIRSGELGETQYF
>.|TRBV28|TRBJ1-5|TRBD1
TGTGCCACCAACCCCCACCGACAGGGAGGGCATCAGCCCCAGCATTTT
CATNPHRQGGHQPQHF
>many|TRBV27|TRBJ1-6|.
TGTGCCAGCGGGGTCCGGGGGTATAATTCACCCCTCCACTTT
CASGVRGYNSPLHF
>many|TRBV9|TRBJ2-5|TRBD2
TGTGCCAGCAGCCGGACTAGTTCTCAAGAGACCCAGTACTTC
CASSRTSSQETQYF
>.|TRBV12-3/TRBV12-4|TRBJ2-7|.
TGTGCCAGCAGATGGCCAGGGACCTACGAGCAGTACTTC
CASRWPGTYEQYF
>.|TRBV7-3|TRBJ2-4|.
TGTGCCAGCAGCTTAAGTGTAGCCGAAACCATTCAGTACTTC
CASSLSVAETIQYF
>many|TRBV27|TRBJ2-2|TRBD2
TGTGCCAGCAACCCGACCGGGACTAGCATCACCGGGGAGCTGTTTTTT
CASNPTGTSITGELFF
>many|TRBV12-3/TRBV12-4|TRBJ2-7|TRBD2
TGTGCCAGCAGCCATCCTCCGGGACTAGGAGGGTACGAGCAGTACTTC
CASSHPPGLGGYEQYF
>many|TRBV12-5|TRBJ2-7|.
TGTGCTAGTGGTTTCCAAATACCCGGTTCCGGACATTACTACGAGCAGTACTTC
CASGFQIPGSGHYYEQYF
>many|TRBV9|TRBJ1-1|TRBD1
TGTGCCAGCAGCGTAGGGAAGGGGGCGAGTACTGAAGCTTTCTTT
CASSVGKGASTEAFF
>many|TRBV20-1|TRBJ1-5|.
TGCAGTGCTAGAGAGTTCAGGATCGGGCAGCCCCAGCATTTT
CSAREFRIGQPQHF
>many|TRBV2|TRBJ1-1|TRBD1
TGTGCCAGCAGCCGGGACAGGGCGGCGGAAGCTTTCTTT
CASSRDRAAEAFF
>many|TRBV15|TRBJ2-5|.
TGTGCCACCAGCAGAGTGGGCAAGGAGACCCAGTACTTC
CATSRVGKETQYF
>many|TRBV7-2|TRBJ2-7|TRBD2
TGTGCCAGCAGCTCGGGTAGTGGACTAGTCGAGCAGTACTTC
CASSSGSGLVEQYF
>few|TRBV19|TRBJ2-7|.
TGTGCCAGTAGTGCGTTGGGAGACTGGGGCGAGCAGTACTTC
CASSALGDWGEQYF
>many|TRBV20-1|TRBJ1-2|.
TGCAGTGCTTCCCTGGGGACCTATGGCTACACCTTC
CSASLGTYGYTF
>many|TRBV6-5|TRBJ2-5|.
TGTGCCAGCAGTTACCCAGGAGAGGACCAAGAGACCCAGTACTTC
CASSYPGEDQETQYF
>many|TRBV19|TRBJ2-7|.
TGTGCCAGTAGCGCCGGGAAATACTACGAGCAGTACTTC
CASSAGKYYEQYF
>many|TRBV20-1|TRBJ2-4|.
TGCAGTGCTCCTTCGGACGTGACCAAAAACATTCAGTACTTC
CSAPSDVTKNIQYF
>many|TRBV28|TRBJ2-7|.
TGTGCCAGCACCCCCTCGACACTCAGCCCCGAGCAGTACTTC
CASTPSTLSPEQYF
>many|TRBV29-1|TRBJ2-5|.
TGCAGCGTAGGGGCGGGGGCTACGGCCCAGTACTTC
CSVGAGATAQYF
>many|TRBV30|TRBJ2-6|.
TGTGCCTGGAATCTCGCTGGGGCCAACGTCCTGACTTTC
CAWNLAGANVLTF
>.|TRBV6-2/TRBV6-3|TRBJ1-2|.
TGTGCCAGCAGTTACGACCAAGTGGCAGGGACTTCCTATGGCTACACCTTC
CASSYDQVAGTSYGYTF
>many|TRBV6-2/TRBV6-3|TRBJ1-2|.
TGTGCCAGCAGTCTAGAAGGAGCGTATGGCTACACCTTC
CASSLEGAYGYTF
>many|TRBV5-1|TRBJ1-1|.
TGCGCCAGCAGCTTTGGGCAGGGGACTGAAGCTTTCTTT
CASSFGQGTEAFF
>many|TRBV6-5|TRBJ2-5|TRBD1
TGTGCCAGCAGTTGGTACAGGGGGGCGGAAGAGACCCAGTACTTC
CASSWYRGAEETQYF
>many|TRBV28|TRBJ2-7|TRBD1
TGTGCCAGCAGTTTCCGACGGACAGGGTCCTACGAGCAGTACTTC
CASSFRRTGSYEQYF
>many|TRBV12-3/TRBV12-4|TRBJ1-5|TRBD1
TGTGCCAGCAGCCGCCGTCCGGGACAGGCTAATCAGCCCCAGCATTTT
CASSRRPGQANQPQHF
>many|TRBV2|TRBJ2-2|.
TGTGCCAGCAGTGACAGGTCCGCCGGGGAGCTGTTTTTT
CASSDRSAGELFF
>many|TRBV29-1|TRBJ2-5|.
TGCAGCGTTGACACCGACAGGATCCAAGAGACCCAGTACTTC
CSVDTDRIQETQYF
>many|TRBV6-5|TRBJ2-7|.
TGTGCCGGACGCCACGCAGGGGACTCCTACGAGCAGTACTTC
CAGRHAGDSYEQYF
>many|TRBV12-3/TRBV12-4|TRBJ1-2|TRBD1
TGTGCCAGCAGTCCCGGGACAGGTTTTCGTGGCTACACCTTC
CASSPGTGFRGYTF
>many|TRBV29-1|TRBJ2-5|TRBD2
TGCAGCATAAAGCGGGAGTGGGAGACCCAGTACTTC
CSIKREWETQYF
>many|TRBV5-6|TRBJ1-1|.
TGTGCCAGCAGCTTTGCCGGGACGATCATGAACACTGAAGCTTTCTTT
CASSFAGTIMNTEAFF
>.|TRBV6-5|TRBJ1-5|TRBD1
TGTGCCAGCAGTTTGACAGGGGTAGGCAATCAGCCCCAGCATTTT
CASSLTGVGNQPQHF
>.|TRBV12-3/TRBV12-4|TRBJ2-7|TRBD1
TGTGCCAGCAGTTTGACAGGACAGGGGGCGGCCTACGAGCAGTACTTC
CASSLTGQGAAYEQYF
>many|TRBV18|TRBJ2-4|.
TGTGCCAGCTCACCGCGGACAGAAAACATTCAGTACTTC
CASSPRTENIQYF
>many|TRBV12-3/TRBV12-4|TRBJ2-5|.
TGTGCCAGCAGTTTCGGGGAGACCCAGTACTTC
CASSFGETQYF
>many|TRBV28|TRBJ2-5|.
TGTGCCAGCACCTCACCGGGGGTCGCGGGGGCGGTTCCCCAAGAGACCCAGTACTTC
CASTSPGVAGAVPQETQYF
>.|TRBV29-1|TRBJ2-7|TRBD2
TGCAGCGTTGAGCTAGCGGGATCCTACGAGCAGTACTTC
CSVELAGSYEQYF
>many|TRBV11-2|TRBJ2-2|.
TGTGCCAGCAGCTTAGTTCTCAGTAACACCGGGGAGCTGTTTTTT
CASSLVLSNTGELFF
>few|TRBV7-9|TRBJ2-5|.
TGTGCCAGCAGCCACCGGCGGAACCAAGAGACCCAGTACTTC
CASSHRRNQETQYF
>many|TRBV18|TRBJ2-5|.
TGTGCCAGCTCACCAGGGAGCGGTGAGACCCAGTACTTC
CASSPGSGETQYF
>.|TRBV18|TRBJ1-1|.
TGTGCCAGCTCACCGTTCAGGGTTGCCGCTGAAGCTTTCTTT
CASSPFRVAAEAFF
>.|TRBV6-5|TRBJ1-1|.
TGTGCCAGCAGTTACGACGGGGAAGGTGAAGCTTTCTTT
CASSYDGEGEAFF
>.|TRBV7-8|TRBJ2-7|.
TGCGCCAGCAGCTTGGGACCGTTCTCCTACGAGCAGTACTTC
CASSLGPFSYEQYF
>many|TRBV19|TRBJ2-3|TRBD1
TGTGCCAGTAGTATAGGGACAGGGGGCACAGATACGCAGTATTTT
CASSIGTGGTDTQYF
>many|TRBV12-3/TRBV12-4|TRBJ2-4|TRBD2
TGTGCCAGCAGTGGGGCAGGGAGGGACATTCAGTACTTC
CASSGAGRDIQYF
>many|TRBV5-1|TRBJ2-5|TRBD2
TGCGCCAGCAGCCCCATAGCGGGAGGGCCAGAGACCCAGTACTTC
CASSPIAGGPETQYF
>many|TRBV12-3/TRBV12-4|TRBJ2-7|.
TGTGCCAGCAGTTCACAGGTCTCCTACGAGCAGTACTTC
CASSSQVSYEQYF
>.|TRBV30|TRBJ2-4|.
TGTGCCTGGAGTGTAGTCTCGGGAAACATTCAGTACTTC
CAWSVVSGNIQYF
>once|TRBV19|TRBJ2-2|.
TGTGCCAGTAGTATGCGAGGTGCGAACACCGGGGAGCTGTTTTTT
CASSMRGANTGELFF